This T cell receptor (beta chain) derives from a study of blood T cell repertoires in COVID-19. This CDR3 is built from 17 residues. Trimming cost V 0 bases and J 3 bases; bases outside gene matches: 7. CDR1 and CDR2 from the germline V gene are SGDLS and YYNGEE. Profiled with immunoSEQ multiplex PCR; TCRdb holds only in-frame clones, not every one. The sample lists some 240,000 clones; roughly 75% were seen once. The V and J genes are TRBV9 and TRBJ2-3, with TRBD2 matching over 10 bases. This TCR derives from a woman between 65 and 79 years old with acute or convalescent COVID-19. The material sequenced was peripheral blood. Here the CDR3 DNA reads TGTGCCAGCAGCGTAGGAGCTGGGGGACTAGCGACAGATACGCAGTATTTT. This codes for CASSVGAGGLATDTQYF.